This TCR beta chain is drawn from a study of cytotoxic CD8 clonotypes in ibrutinib-treated CLL (dated by TCRdb to about 2021). With regard to the full study: The cohort had some eleven relapsed/refractory and about 15 treatment-naive patients; some 17 were IGHV unmutated. Responses were partial in roughly 24 patients and complete in 2; after median approximately 5.5 years follow-up, roughly 14 stayed in remission and about twelve progressed. Response samples were obtained after a median of about 13 months of treatment, with a range of about 6 to 40 months. An average of roughly 270,000 productive templates and roughly 94,000 productive rearrangements was obtained per sample. Longitudinal samples were available for about 30% of the roughly 86 trial participants. Cryopreserved peripheral blood mononuclear cells were obtained prior to treatment, at the time of response, and at either disease progression or sustained remission. Patients were still on ibrutinib when every remission and progressive disease sample was collected.

A MiSeq instrument was used for deep resolution sequencing, which targeted depths ranging from 1 in 1 million up to 1 in 200,000 T cells, with coverage averaging 10x for each clonotype. TCR beta libraries were generated with the immunoSEQ hsTCRB Kit. Regarding the original processing steps: ImmunoSEQ Data Assistant and ImmunoSEQ Analyzer were used for data analysis, and V, D and J genes were assigned according to IMGT definitions. Clonality, which ranges from 0 to 1, was calculated as one minus the normalized Shannon entropy of productive rearrangement frequencies. Only overrepresented clonotypes making up at least 0.05% of each patient's repertoire were included in the public clonotype analysis. About a dozen repertoires from age-matched healthy donors, obtained from immuneACCESS, served as clonality controls. The table was pulled from immuneACCESS by TCRdb, which kept in-frame rearrangements only. Such tables lose some clones; where checked, under half of the loss comes from unresolved V genes, and the rest has no known cause. Clone size and V and J calls were adopted from that table, with D and trimming inferred from the DNA. The sample table contains fewer than 35,000 clones; only one count was recorded for over 75% of them. 8% of the sample comes from the top ten.

Points the paper makes about the study in general: Baseline clonality exceeded that of age-matched healthy donors and correlated strongly with circulating CD8+ T-cell counts. Public clonotypes were found to be uncommon and were observed to contract or remain stable during treatment; the increase in clonality was shown to reflect expansion of private clonotypes at ibrutinib response. At ibrutinib response clonality went up, during sustained remission it held steady, and at progression it dropped back toward baseline. Sampling times were not matched between sustained-remission and progressing patients, and lymph node repertoires were not studied.

V is cut by 6 bases and J by 2 bases, and the space between the germline ends is 10 bases. CDR1 is given as SGHVS and CDR2 as FNYEAQ, both from the germline V gene. The CDR3 goes from the cysteine to the phenylalanine over 13 residues. Solely the CDR3 DNA is kept, with 39 bases framed from the first base. Of note for this clone: Its antigen is unknown. No base quality values were provided; no much bigger clone lies one nucleotide off.

The time point label corresponds to: roughly 23 months on ibrutinib. For TCR beta library preparation, approximately 2 micrograms of genomic DNA was extracted from cryopreserved PBMCs. High-throughput TCR beta sequencing was performed on longitudinal blood samples from CLL patients receiving ibrutinib monotherapy. The patients took part in an open-label, single-center phase 2 trial of ibrutinib monotherapy. The input for sequencing was PBMCs, taken after 24 months of ibrutinib treatment. The receptor was isolated from a human donor with chronic lymphocytic leukemia. Here the chain combines TRBV7-6 and TRBJ2-5, with TRBD2 tentatively as D gene (5 bases match). In nucleotides, the sequence is TGTGCCAGCAGATACGGGGTGCAAGAGACCCAGTACTTC. Protein translation: CASRYGVQETQYF.